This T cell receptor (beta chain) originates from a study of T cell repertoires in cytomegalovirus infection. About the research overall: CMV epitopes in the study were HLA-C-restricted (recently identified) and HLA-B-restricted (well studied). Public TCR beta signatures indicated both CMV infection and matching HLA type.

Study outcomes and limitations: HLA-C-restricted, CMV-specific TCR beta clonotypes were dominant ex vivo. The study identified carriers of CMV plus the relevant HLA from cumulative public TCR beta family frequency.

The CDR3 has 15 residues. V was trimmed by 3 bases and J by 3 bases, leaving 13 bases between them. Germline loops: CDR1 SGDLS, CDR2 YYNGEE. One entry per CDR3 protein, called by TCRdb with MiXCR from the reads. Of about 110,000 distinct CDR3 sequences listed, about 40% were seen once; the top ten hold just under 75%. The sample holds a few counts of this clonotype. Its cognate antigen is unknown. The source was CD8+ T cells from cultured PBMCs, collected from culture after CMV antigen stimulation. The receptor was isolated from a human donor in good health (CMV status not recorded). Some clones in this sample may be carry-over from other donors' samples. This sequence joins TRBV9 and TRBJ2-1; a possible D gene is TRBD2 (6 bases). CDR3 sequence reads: CASSAGGRIYNEQFF. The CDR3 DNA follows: TGTGCCAGCAGCGCCGGTGGGAGGATCTACAATGAGCAGTTCTTC.